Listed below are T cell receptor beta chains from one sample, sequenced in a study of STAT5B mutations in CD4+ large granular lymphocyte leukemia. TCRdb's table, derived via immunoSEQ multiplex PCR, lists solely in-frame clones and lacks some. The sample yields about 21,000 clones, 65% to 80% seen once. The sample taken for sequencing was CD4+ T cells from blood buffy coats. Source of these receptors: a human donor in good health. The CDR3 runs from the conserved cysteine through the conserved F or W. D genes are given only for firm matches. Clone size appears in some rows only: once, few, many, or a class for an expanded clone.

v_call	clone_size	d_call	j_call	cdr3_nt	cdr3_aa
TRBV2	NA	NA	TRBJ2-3	TGTGCCAGCAGTGCAGCAGTCCCAGATACGCAGTATTTT	CASSAAVPDTQYF
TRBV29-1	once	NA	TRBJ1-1	TGCAGCGCCGAAGGGGTTCGGACGGGGGGCGCGGTCACTGAAGCTTTCTTT	CSAEGVRTGGAVTEAFF
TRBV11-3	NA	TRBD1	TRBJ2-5	TGTGCCAGCAGCGCCCGACAGGGATCTCAAGAGACCCAGTACTTC	CASSARQGSQETQYF
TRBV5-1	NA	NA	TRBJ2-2	TGCGCCAGCAGCTCGGGAACCGGGGAGCTGTTTTTT	CASSSGTGELFF
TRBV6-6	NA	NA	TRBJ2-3	TGTGCCAGCAGTTCACAGGGTTTAAGCACAGATACGCAGTATTTT	CASSSQGLSTDTQYF
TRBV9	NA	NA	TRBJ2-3	TGTGCCAGCAGCGTAGCGGCGGGAGATACGCAGTATTTT	CASSVAAGDTQYF
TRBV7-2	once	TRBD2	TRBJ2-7	TGTGCCAGCAGCTTAGCTAGCGGGAGGGAGTACGAGCAGTACTTC	CASSLASGREYEQYF
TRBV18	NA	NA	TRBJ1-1	TGTGCCAGCTCGGGAGGAGCCGCGGGGACTGAAGCTTTCTTT	CASSGGAAGTEAFF
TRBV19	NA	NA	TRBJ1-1	TGTGCCAGTAGTATAGAGGGCAGACCAAACACTGAAGCTTTCTTT	CASSIEGRPNTEAFF
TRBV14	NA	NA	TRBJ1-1	TGTGCCAGCAGCCCGGACGGACCACTGAGGGCTTTCTTT	CASSPDGPLRAFF
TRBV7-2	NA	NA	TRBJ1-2	TGTGCCAGCAGCTTAGGTCAAGCGGATTACTATGGCTACACCTTC	CASSLGQADYYGYTF
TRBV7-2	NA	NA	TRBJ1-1	TGTGCCAGCAGCCCGGCCCCGGGGGGCGGGACTGAAGCTTTCTTT	CASSPAPGGGTEAFF
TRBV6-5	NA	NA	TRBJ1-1	TGTGCCAGCAGCCGCACAGCGAACACTGAAGCTTTCTTT	CASSRTANTEAFF
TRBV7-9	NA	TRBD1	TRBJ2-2	TGTGCCAGCAGCTCGGGCTGGACAGGGAGAACCGGGGAGCTGTTTTTT	CASSSGWTGRTGELFF
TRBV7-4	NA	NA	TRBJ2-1	TGTGCCAGCAGCGCTAAGCGGCCCTACAATGAGCAGTTCTTC	CASSAKRPYNEQFF
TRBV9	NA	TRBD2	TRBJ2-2	TGTGCCAGCAGCGTACGAGGTAGCGGGGGGCCCGCGAACACCGGGGAGCTGTTTTTT	CASSVRGSGGPANTGELFF
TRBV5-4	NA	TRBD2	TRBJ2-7	TGTGCCAGCAGCCCCGGGGGGGTAGCGGGGTCCTACGAGCAGTACTTC	CASSPGGVAGSYEQYF
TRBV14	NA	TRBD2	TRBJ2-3	TGTGCCAGCAGTCGTCGACCGGGACTAGCGGCTGGAGATACGCAGTATTTT	CASSRRPGLAAGDTQYF
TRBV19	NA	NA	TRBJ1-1	TGTGCCAGTAGCCAAGGGGGGGGCAGCACTGAAGCTTTCTTT	CASSQGGGSTEAFF
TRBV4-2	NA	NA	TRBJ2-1	TGTGCCAGCAGCCAAGGGACCCTCTACAATGAGCAGTTCTTC	CASSQGTLYNEQFF
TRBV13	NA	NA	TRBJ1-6	TGTGCCAGCAGCTTAAGGGGCCGTGGGTCGAATTCACCCCTCCACTTT	CASSLRGRGSNSPLHF
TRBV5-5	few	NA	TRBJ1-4	TGTGCCAGCAGCTTGGGAGGGGGGGTCGGCGAAAAACTGTTTTTT	CASSLGGGVGEKLFF
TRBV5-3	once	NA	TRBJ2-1	TGTGCCAGCCTCCGTCTAGCGCGCTCCTACAATGAGCAGTTCTTC	CASLRLARSYNEQFF
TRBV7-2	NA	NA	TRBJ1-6	TGTGCCAGCAGCATAATGCCCGAGAATTCACCCCTCCACTTT	CASSIMPENSPLHF
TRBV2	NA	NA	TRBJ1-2	TGTGCCAGCAGGGGAGGGACGGGGGTTTCCTATGGCTACACCTTC	CASRGGTGVSYGYTF
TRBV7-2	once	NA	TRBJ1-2	TGTGCCAGCAGCTTCCAGGGTGGCGGCTACACCTTC	CASSFQGGGYTF
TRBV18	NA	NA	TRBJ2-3	TGTGCCAGCTCACCACAGGTGGCTAATACGCAGTATTTT	CASSPQVANTQYF
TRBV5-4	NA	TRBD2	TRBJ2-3	TGTGCCAGCAGCCCCGGACTAGCGAGAACAGATACGCAGTATTTT	CASSPGLARTDTQYF
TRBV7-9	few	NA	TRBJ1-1	TGTGCCAGCAGCTTAGTAGGAACAGACACTGAAGCTTTCTTT	CASSLVGTDTEAFF
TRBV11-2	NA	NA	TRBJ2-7	TGTGCCAGCAGCTTATGGGCAGACTCCCCTAGTACCTACGAGCAGTACTTC	CASSLWADSPSTYEQYF
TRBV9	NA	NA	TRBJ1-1	TGTGCCAGCGCAACGAACACTGAAGCTTTCTTT	CASATNTEAFF
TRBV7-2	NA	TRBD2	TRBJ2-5	TGTGCCAGCAGCTTAACGGGACTAGCGGCAGAGACCCAGTACTTC	CASSLTGLAAETQYF
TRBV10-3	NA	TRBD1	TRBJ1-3	TGTGCCATCAGTGAGTCTACAGGGGGTGGAAACACCATATATTTT	CAISESTGGGNTIYF
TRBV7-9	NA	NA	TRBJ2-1	TGTGCCAGCAGCTTAGAAATATCGGGAAATGAGCAGTTCTTC	CASSLEISGNEQFF
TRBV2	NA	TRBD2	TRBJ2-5	TGTGCCAGCAGTGAGACTAGCGGGGGGCGGGCCCAGTACTTC	CASSETSGGRAQYF
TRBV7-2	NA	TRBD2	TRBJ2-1	TGTGCCAGCAGCTCAGCTAGCGGGTACACAAAGGAGCAGTTCTTC	CASSSASGYTKEQFF
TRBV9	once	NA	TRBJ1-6	TGTGCCAGCAGCGTAGCTTCGGGTGGCTCACCCCTCCACTTT	CASSVASGGSPLHF
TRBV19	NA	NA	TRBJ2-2	TGTGCCAGTAGTTCAGGGTCCACGAACACCGGGGAGCTGTTTTTT	CASSSGSTNTGELFF
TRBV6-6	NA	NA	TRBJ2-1	TGTGCCAGCAGTTACCCCGGGACCTACAATGAGCAGTTCTTC	CASSYPGTYNEQFF
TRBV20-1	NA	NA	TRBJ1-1	TGCAGTGCTAGCACCGATCTTGAAGCTTTCTTT	CSASTDLEAFF
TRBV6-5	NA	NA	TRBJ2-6	TGTGCCAGCAGCAATACGGGGGCCGGGGCCAACGTCCTGACTTTC	CASSNTGAGANVLTF
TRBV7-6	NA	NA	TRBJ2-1	TGTGCCAGCAGCTCCCGAAGGGGCGATGAGCAGTTCTTC	CASSSRRGDEQFF
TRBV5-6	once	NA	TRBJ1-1	TGTGCCAGCAGCAGTTGGACAAGATCGGACCCGAACACTGAAGCTTTCTTT	CASSSWTRSDPNTEAFF